The source of this T cell receptor (beta chain) is a study of blood T cell repertoires in COVID-19. CDR1 and CDR2 (germline): MDHEN, SYDVKM. J gave up 5 bases and V 6 bases, and 6 bases lay outside the gene matches. The CDR3 covers 13 residues. The authors' processing: The assay estimated nucleated cells by amplifying reference gene primers. TCRdb's table, derived via immunoSEQ multiplex PCR, lists solely in-frame clones and lacks some. Clonal size and the V and J genes are those of that table, whereas D and trimming came from the DNA. The sample records 140,000 to 150,000 clones, more than 75% being singletons. The sample holds one count of this clone.

This chain links TRBV28 with TRBJ1-1, with 7 bases fitting TRBD1. The sample taken for sequencing was peripheral blood. This clonotype was sampled from a man aged 45-60 years who had recovered from COVID-19. The chain's CDR3 is CASRLAGGTEAFF. The CDR3 bases are TGTGCCAGCAGGCTGGCAGGGGGTACTGAAGCTTTCTTT.